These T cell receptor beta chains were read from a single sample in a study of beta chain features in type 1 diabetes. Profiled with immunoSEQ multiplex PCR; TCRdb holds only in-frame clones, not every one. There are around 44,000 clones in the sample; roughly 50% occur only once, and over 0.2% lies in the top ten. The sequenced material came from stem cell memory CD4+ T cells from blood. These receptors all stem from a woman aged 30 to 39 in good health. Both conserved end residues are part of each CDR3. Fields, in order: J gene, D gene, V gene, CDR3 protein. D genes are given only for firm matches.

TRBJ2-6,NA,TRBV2,CASRDFSSGANVLTF
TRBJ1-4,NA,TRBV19,CASSRGNEKLFF
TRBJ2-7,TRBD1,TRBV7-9,CAILTASRDRGLEEQYF
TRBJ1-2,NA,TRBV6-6,CASTLGATYGYTF
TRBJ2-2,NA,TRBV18,CASSPFLADNTGELFF
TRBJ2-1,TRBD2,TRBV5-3,CARRVKDPGTSAYNEQFF
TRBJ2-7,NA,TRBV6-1,CASKWSGVYEQYF
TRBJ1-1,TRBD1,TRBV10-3,CAISENQGAEAFF
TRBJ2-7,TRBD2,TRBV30,CAWRRAAGVIEQYF
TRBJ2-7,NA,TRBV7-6,CASSLGTLSSYEQYF
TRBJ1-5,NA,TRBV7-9,CASSLIGDQPQHF
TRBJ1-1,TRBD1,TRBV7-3,CASSPQGPDTEAFF
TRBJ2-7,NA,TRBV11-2,CASSLTDSSYYEQYF
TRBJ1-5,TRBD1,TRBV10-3,CAISDRAISNQPQHF
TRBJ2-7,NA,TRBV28,CASSPAGRETYEQYF
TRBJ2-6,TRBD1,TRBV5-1,CASSSRGQGAVGANVLTF
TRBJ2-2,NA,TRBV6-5,CASSFTGEGTGELFF
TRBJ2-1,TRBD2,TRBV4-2,CASSQDPIAGGNNEQFF
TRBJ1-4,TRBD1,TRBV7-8,CASSLRKGAGTNEKLFF
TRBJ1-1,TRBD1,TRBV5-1,CASRPRLTGKRNTEAFF
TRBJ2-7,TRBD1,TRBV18,CASSREGQSYEQYF
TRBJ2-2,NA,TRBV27,CASSFRLARTGELFF
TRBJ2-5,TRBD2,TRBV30,CAWSVRRTSGQETQYF
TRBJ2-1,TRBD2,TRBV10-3,CAIRSSGGNEQFF
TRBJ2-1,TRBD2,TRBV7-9,CASSLEFTSGINYNEQFF
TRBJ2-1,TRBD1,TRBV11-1,CASSLRDRASNEQFF
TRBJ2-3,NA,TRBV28,CASSLRLAELRTSTDTQYF
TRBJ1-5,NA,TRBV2,CASRRDSIGPQHF
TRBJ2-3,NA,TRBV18,CASSRSFGVTDTQYF
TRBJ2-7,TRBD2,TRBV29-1,CSVARGGSYEQYF
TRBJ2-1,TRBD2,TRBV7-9,CASSSGLASEQFF
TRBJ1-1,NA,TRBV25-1,CASVNRVNTEAFF
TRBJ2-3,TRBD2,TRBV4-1,CASSTNPRAGGTDTQYF
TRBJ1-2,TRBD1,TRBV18,CASSMGTDNYGYTF
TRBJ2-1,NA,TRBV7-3,CASSLSGAAYNEQFF
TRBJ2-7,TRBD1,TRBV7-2,CASSFSDRGYEQYF
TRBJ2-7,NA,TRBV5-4,CASSLTGSSYEQYF
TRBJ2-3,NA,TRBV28,CASSFPPLQYF
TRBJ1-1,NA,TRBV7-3,CASSRTLNTEAFF
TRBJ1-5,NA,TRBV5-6,CASSFGGYSNQPQHF
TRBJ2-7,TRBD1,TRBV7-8,CASSDRDRGWRVGNEQYF
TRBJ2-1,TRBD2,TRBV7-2,CASSLVGGNEQFF